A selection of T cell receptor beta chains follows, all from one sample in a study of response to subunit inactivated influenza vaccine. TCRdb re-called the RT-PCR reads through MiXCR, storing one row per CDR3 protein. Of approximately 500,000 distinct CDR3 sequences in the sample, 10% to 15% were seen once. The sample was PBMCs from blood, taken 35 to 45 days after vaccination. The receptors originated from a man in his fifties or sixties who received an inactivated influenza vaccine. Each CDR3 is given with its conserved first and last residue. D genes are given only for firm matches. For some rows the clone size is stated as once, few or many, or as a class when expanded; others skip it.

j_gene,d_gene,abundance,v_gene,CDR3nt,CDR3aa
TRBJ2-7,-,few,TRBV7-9,TGTGCCAGCAGCAGGTGGACAAACCAGGGGGAGCAGTACTTC,CASSRWTNQGEQYF
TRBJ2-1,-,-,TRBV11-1,TGTGCCAGCAGCTCTTCTAGATCCAACGCAGTCTCCTACAATGAGCAGTTCTTC,CASSSSRSNAVSYNEQFF
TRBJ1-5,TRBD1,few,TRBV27,TGTGCCAGCAGACAGACAGGGGTAAGGAATCAGCCCCAGCATTTT,CASRQTGVRNQPQHF
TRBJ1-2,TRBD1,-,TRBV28,TGTGCCACCTTGAGAAGGAGGGACAGATTTCACACCTTC,CATLRRRDRFHTF
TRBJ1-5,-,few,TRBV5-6,TGTGCCAGCAGCTTATACACGGGCAATCAGCCCCAGCATTTT,CASSLYTGNQPQHF
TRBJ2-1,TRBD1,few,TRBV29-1,TGCAGCGCTGAAGGGACAGGGCAGGGCAATGAGCAGTTCTTC,CSAEGTGQGNEQFF
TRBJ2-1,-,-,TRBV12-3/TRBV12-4,TGTGCCAGCAGAGAAGCGGGCGGGTACCCGTTGAATGAGCAGTTCTTC,CASREAGGYPLNEQFF
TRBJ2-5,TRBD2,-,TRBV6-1,TGTGCCAGCAGTGAAACCCATATGGGACTAGCGGGAGTTAGAGAGACCCAGTACTTC,CASSETHMGLAGVRETQYF
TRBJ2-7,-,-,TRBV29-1,TGCAGCGTTGCAGGGGAGTACTACGAGCAGTACTTC,CSVAGEYYEQYF
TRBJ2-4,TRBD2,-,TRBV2,TGTGCCAGCCGATGGGGCGGGGGACGCAACATTCAGTACTTC,CASRWGGGRNIQYF
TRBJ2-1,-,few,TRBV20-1,TGCAGTGCTAGAGATGACAACAATGAGCAGTTCTTC,CSARDDNNEQFF
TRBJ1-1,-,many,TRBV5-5,TGTGCCAGCAGCTTGGCCCTATCCAATCTGCTGAACACTGAAGCTTTCTTT,CASSLALSNLLNTEAFF
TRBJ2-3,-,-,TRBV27,TGTGCCAGCAGTCCAACCCGACGGAGTACCACAGATACGCAGTATTTT,CASSPTRRSTTDTQYF
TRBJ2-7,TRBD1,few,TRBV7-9,TGTGCCAGCAGACAGGGGGGATCCTCCTACGAGCAGTACTTC,CASRQGGSSYEQYF
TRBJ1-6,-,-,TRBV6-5,TGTGCCAGCAGTTACCACCTGAAAGATTCACCCCTCCACTTT,CASSYHLKDSPLHF
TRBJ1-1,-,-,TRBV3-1,TGTGCCAGCAGCCCGACACTGATGAACACTGAAGCTTTCTTT,CASSPTLMNTEAFF
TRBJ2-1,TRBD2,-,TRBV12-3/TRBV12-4,TGTGCCAGTCTACGGGGGGGCTCCTACAATGAGCAGTTCTTC,CASLRGGSYNEQFF
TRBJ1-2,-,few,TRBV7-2,TGTGCCAGCAGCTTAGGTGGGGGGGGCTTCTATGGCTACACCTTC,CASSLGGGGFYGYTF
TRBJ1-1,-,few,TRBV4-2,TGTGCCAGCAGCCAAGATCGAACCGGGACGGCAGAAGCTTTCTTT,CASSQDRTGTAEAFF
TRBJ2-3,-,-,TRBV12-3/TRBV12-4,TGTGCCAGCAGATCCGGACAGCCGGATACGCAGTATTTT,CASRSGQPDTQYF
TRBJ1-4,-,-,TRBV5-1,TGCGCCAGCAGCTTGGATTTTGGGGGCCTGGATGAAAAACTGTTTTTT,CASSLDFGGLDEKLFF
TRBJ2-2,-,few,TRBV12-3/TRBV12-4,TGTGCCAGCAGCCCGTCCGCCGGGGAGCTGTTTTTT,CASSPSAGELFF
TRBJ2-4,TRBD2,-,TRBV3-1,TGTGCCAGCAGCCTGGGACTAGCACCTGTTCGGGACATTCAGTACTTC,CASSLGLAPVRDIQYF
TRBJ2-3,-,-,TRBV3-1,TGTGCCAGCAGCCAAGGAGGGGGGGTCACCACAGATACGCACTATTTT,CASSQGGGVTTDTHYF
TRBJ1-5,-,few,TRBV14,TGTGCCAGCGGCGTGGGGGGAAATCAGCCCCAGCATTTT,CASGVGGNQPQHF
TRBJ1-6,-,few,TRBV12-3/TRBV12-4,TGTGCCAGCAGCAGGTCAGGGCGGAATTCACCCCTCCACTTT,CASSRSGRNSPLHF
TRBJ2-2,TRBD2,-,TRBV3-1,TGTGCCAGCAGCCAAAATCCGGGGACTAGCGGGACCGGGGAGCTGTTTTTT,CASSQNPGTSGTGELFF
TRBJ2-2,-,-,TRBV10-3,TGTGCCATCAGTGAAGACCCCCCCACCGGGGAGCTGTTTTTT,CAISEDPPTGELFF
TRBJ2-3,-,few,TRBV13,TGTGCCACCAGTAGCAGTCCTGCAGATACGCAGTATTTT,CATSSSPADTQYF
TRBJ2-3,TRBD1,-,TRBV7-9,TGTGCCAGCAGCCCAGGGGGCTGGGATACGCAGTATTTT,CASSPGGWDTQYF
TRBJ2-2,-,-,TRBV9,TGTGCCAGCGGACCCCTGAGCGGGACCGGGGAGCTGTTTTTT,CASGPLSGTGELFF
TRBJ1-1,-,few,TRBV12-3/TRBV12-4,TGTGCCAGCAGCCATAGGGGGAGCAGGGTTAGGACTGAAGCTTTCTTT,CASSHRGSRVRTEAFF
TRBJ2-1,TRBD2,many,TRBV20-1,TGCAGTGCTATAGGGCTAGCGGGAGATATTGAGCAGTTCTTC,CSAIGLAGDIEQFF
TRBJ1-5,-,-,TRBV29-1,TGCAGCGTTGGGGGGGACGGCAATCAGCCCCAGCATTTT,CSVGGDGNQPQHF
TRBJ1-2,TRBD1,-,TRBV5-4,TGTGCCAGCAGCTTGGAATTACAGGGGGCTGGGTTAACCTTC,CASSLELQGAGLTF
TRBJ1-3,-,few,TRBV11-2,TGTGCCAGCAGCTTCAACAGGGCTGGAAACACCATATATTTT,CASSFNRAGNTIYF
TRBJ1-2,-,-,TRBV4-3,TGCGCCAGCAGCCAAGCTTGGCCCGGGGACTATGGCTACACCTTC,CASSQAWPGDYGYTF
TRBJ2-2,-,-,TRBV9,TGTGCCAGCAGCGTAGGGGTGGATTTGTTGGGGGAGCTGTTTTTT,CASSVGVDLLGELFF
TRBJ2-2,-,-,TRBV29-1,TGCAGCGCCCAGAAGGGGGACACCGGGGAGCTGTTTTTT,CSAQKGDTGELFF
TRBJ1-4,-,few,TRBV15,TGTGCCACCAGCAGAGAGCGGACGGAAAATGAAAAACTGTTTTTT,CATSRERTENEKLFF
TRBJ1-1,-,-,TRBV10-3,TGTGCCATCACGAAGGGGCTAGTGGACACTGAAGCTTTCTTT,CAITKGLVDTEAFF
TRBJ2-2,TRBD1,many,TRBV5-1,TGCGCCAGCAGCCCGAGGACAGGGGGTGCCGGGGAGCTGTTTTTT,CASSPRTGGAGELFF
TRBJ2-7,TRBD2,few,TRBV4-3,TGCGCCAGCAGCCAGTGGAGGGAGGGCCCAAGCTCCTACGAGCAGTACTTC,CASSQWREGPSSYEQYF
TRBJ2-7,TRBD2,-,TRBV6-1,TGTGCCAGCAGCCGCCGACTAGCGGGGGATCACGAGCAGTACTTC,CASSRRLAGDHEQYF
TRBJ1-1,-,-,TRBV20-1,TGCAGTGCTAGAGATACGGGGAAGGGAGAAGCTTTCTTT,CSARDTGKGEAFF
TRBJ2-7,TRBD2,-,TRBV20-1,TGCAGTGCTAGAGATAGGAGGTCTAGCGGGAACTACGAGCAGTACTTC,CSARDRRSSGNYEQYF
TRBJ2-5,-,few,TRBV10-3,TGTGCCATCAGAGGGGAAGAGACCCAGTACTTC,CAIRGEETQYF
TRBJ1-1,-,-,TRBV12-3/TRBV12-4,TGTGCCAGCAGTCAGAGAATAGGGGGCACTGAAGCTTTCTTT,CASSQRIGGTEAFF
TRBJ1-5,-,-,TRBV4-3,TGCGCCAGCAGCCAAGATCGGGCAGTTAATCAGCCCCAGCATTTT,CASSQDRAVNQPQHF
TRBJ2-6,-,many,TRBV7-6,TGTGCCAGCAGCTTATTCCGGCCCTCTATAGGCTCTGGGGCCAACGTCCTGACTTTC,CASSLFRPSIGSGANVLTF
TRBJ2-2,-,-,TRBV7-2,TGTGCCAGCACCCTCACTAGGACAGCTGCCGGGGAGCTGTTTTTT,CASTLTRTAAGELFF
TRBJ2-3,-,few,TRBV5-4,TGTGCCAGCAGCTTGGACAAGTTAGATACGCAGTATTTT,CASSLDKLDTQYF
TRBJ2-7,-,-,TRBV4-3,TGCGCCAGCAGCCAAGTTTCTGGGGCTCCGTCCGAGCAGTACTTC,CASSQVSGAPSEQYF
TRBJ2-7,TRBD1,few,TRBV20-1,TGCAGTGCTAGAGGATGGGGGACAGAAACCTACGAGCAGTACTTC,CSARGWGTETYEQYF
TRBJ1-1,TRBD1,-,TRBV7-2,TGTGCCAGCAGCCCAGGGGGGCCCTCAGAGGCCACTGAAGCTTTCTTT,CASSPGGPSEATEAFF